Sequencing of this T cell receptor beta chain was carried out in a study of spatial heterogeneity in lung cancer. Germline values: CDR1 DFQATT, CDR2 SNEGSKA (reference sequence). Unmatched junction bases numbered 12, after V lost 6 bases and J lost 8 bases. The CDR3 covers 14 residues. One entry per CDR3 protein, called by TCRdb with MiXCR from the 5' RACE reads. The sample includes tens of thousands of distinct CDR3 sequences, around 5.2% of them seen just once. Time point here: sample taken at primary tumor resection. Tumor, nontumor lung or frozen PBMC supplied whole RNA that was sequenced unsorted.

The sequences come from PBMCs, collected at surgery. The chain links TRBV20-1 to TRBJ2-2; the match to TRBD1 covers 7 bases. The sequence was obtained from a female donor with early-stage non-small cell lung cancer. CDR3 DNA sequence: TGCAGTGCCCCCCGACAGGGCAGTCTAGGGGAGCTGTTTTTT. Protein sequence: CSAPRQGSLGELFF.